Here is one T cell receptor beta chain with its context. The data stem from a study of response to subunit inactivated influenza vaccine. The V gene's germline CDR1 is MNHNS and CDR2 SASEGT. V trimming: 5 bases; J trimming: 0 bases; junction bases outside the gene matches: 7. This CDR3 comprises 17 residues. TCRdb processed the RT-PCR reads anew with MiXCR; each CDR3 protein has one entry. The sample carries around 200,000 distinct CDR3 sequences, roughly 12% recorded once. These data were also reused for a study on T cells expressing NK-cell markers. From that study: The TCR beta cDNA came from 5'RACE template switching with UMIs. CD3+CD56+NKG2C+, CD3+CD56+NKG2C- and CD3+CD56-NKG2C+ T cells, once sorted, supplied the TCR beta repertoires. Among eight sequenced donors, seven carried HCMV seropositivity while one was seronegative.

The starting material was CD8+ T cells sorted from PBMCs, obtained roughly 12 days after vaccination. This TCR derives from a man between 45 and 60 years old who received an inactivated influenza vaccine. V is TRBV6-1 and J is TRBJ2-3; 11 bases are shared with TRBD2. CDR3 nucleotide sequence: TGTGCCAGCAGTCCTTCGACTAGCGGGGCCAGCACAGATACGCAGTATTTT. Translating gives CASSPSTSGASTDTQYF.